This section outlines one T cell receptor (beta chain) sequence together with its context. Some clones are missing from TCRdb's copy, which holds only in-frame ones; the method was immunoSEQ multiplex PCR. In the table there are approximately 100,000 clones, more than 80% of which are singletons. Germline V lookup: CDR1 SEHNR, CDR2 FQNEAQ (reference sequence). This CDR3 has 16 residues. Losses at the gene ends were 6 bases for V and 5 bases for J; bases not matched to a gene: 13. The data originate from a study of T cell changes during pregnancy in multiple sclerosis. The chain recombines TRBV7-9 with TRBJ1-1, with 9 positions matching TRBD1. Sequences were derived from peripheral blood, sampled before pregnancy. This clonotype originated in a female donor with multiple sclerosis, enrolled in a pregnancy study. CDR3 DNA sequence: TGTGCCAGCAGTTTTACAGGGGGCGGTTTTGGGACTGAAGCTTTCTTT. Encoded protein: CASSFTGGGFGTEAFF.